The 5 T cell receptor beta chains below come from one sample, sequenced in a study of cytomegalovirus exposure and HLA in healthy donors. PCR was performed using 60 Vbeta and 13 Jbeta primers. Libraries were prepared by immunoSEQ multiplex PCR; TCRdb keeps only in-frame clonotypes and omits some of them. Of 160,000 or so clones in the sample, over 80% were seen once. The sequenced sample consisted of PBMCs. The receptor set was obtained from a woman between 18 and 29 years old in good health and CMV-seronegative.

V gene TRBV7-9 combines with J gene TRBJ1-1, with D unresolved. V was pared by 3 bases and J by 4 bases, with 12 bases between. The germline V gene encodes CDR1 SEHNR and CDR2 FQNEAQ (reference sequence). The CDR3 length is 14 residues. The CDR3 protein is CASSLGSTITEAFF. The CDR3 coding sequence is TGTGCCAGCAGCTTGGGCAGCACGATCACTGAAGCTTTCTTT.

The chain joins TRBV25-1 to TRBJ1-1; 7 positions agree with TRBD1. The germline gives CDR1 MGHDK, CDR2 SYGVNS. This CDR3 comprises 15 residues. Trimming removed 3 bases from V and 1 base from J; junction bases left unmatched: 5. The CDR3 DNA follows: TGTGCCAGCAGTGATGGGGGGACAGCGAACACTGAAGCTTTCTTT. This sequence encodes CASSDGGTANTEAFF.

The chain combines TRBV7-9 with TRBJ1-4, with a weak D call TRBD1 (5 bases). The CDR3 is 13 residues long. Germline assignment: CDR1 SEHNR and CDR2 FQNEAQ (reference sequence). V shed 4 bases and J shed 10 bases, with 13 bases lying between them. The CDR3 sequence: CASSSSAGVKLFF. The CDR3 DNA follows: TGTGCCAGCAGCTCGTCCGCGGGGGTAAAACTGTTTTTT.

This clone was seen more than once but under ten times. The V gene is TRBV7-9, the J gene TRBJ1-1; maybe TRBD1 (6 bases). The V gene's germline CDR1 is SEHNR and CDR2 FQNEAQ (reference sequence). The V end was cut by 5 bases, the J end by 10 bases, with 11 bases between. This CDR3 contains 11 residues. CDR3 residues: CASSTGFGAFF. Written as DNA, the CDR3 is TGTGCCAGCAGCACAGGGTTCGGAGCTTTCTTT.

The chain couples TRBV11-1 to TRBJ2-1; 10 bases are shared with TRBD2. This CDR3 region has 14 residues. Per germline, CDR1 SGHAT and CDR2 FQDESV (reference sequence). Trimming cost V 5 bases and J 9 bases; bases outside gene matches: 7. For the CDR3, the DNA is TGTGCCAGCAGCCAACAGCGGGGGGGCTTTGAGCAGTTCTTC. It is translated as CASSQQRGGFEQFF.